The 29 T cell receptor beta chains below were found in one sample sequenced in a study of PD-L1 blockade in urothelial cancer. Specified time point: peripheral blood 6 weeks after treatment start. The table came from immunoSEQ multiplex PCR; TCRdb's copy has only in-frame clones and leaves some out. This table holds nearly 45,000 clones, 82% found once. Specimen: PBMCs, collected around atezolizumab (anti-PD-L1) treatment. These receptors were obtained from a man in his sixties with urothelial cancer.

The chain employs TRBV10-2 and TRBJ2-3, with 10 bases matching TRBD2. The CDR3 is 17 amino acids. Per germline, CDR1 WSHSY and CDR2 SAAADI. The trim removed 3 bases at V and 4 bases at J, leaving 10 bases unmatched. The CDR3 is CASSEIPSGSRADTQYF. Here the CDR3 DNA reads TGCGCCAGCAGTGAAATCCCTAGCGGGAGTAGGGCAGATACGCAGTATTTT.

The rearrangement joins TRBV7-6 to TRBJ1-3, with D tentatively TRBD1 (6 bases). The CDR3 has 19 residues. Per germline, CDR1 SGHVS and CDR2 FNYEAQ. Trimming stripped 2 bases from V and 2 bases from J, with 22 bases between. This CDR3 is CASSLIRFGDTTAGNTIYF. Here the CDR3 DNA reads TGTGCCAGCAGCTTAATTAGATTCGGGGACACCACCGCTGGAAACACCATATATTTT.

The CDR3 is CASSVGGGAAQETQYF. Written as DNA, the CDR3 is TGTGCCAGCAGCGTAGGGGGAGGGGCCGCCCAAGAGACCCAGTACTTC. This chain links TRBV9 with TRBJ2-5; 7 nucleotides agree with TRBD2. The V gene's germline CDR1 is SGDLS and CDR2 YYNGEE. V shed 0 bases, J shed 1 base, and the junction held 6 bases outside the gene matches. This CDR3 has 16 amino acids.

This clone was observed once. The chain has TRBV6-6 and TRBJ1-6; no definite D call. The length of the CDR3 is 12 residues. From germline, CDR1 is MNHNY and CDR2 SVGAGI (reference sequence). V lost 7 bases and J 9 bases, leaving 10 bases between the germline ends. The CDR3 is CASTPEVSPLHF. The CDR3 bases are TGTGCCAGCACTCCAGAGGTTTCACCCCTCCACTTT.

The rearrangement joins TRBV28 to TRBJ1-5; D is perhaps TRBD1 (6 bases). Germline lookup yields CDR1 MDHEN and CDR2 SYDVKM. V lost 5 bases, J lost 2 bases, and 10 bases lay in between. The CDR3 has 14 residues. CDR3 residues: CASSIQGGNQPQHF. CDR3 sequence (DNA): TGTGCCAGCAGTATACAGGGAGGCAATCAGCCCCAGCATTTT.

The chain employs TRBV4-1 and TRBJ1-5, with 7 bases lining up with TRBD1. The germline V gene encodes CDR1 MGHRA and CDR2 YSYEKL. This CDR3 is built from 17 residues. J gave up 0 bases and V 6 bases, and 11 bases lay outside the gene matches. CDR3 DNA: TGCGCCAGCAGACCCAGACAGGGCATTTATAGCAATCAGCCCCAGCATTTT. Translated: CASRPRQGIYSNQPQHF.

The rearrangement links TRBV7-9 to TRBJ2-2; TRBD2 is a possible D gene (5 bases). Trimming left V 5 bases short and J 4 bases short, with 8 bases between. The CDR3 covers 13 residues. Germline values: CDR1 SEHNR, CDR2 FQNEAQ (reference sequence). DNA of the CDR3: TGTGCCAGCAGCCCCGGAGGCACCGGGGAGCTGTTTTTT. Amino acids: CASSPGGTGELFF.

This clone came up a few times. The CDR3 DNA reads TGTGCCAGTCGACAGGTAAGGGCAAGAACTGAAGCTTTCTTT. This translates into CASRQVRARTEAFF. The chain is built from TRBV19 and TRBJ1-1, with D perhaps matching TRBD1 (6 bases). Germline CDR1 LNHDA, CDR2 SQIVND (reference sequence). The CDR3 covers 14 residues. Trimming cost V 8 bases and J 5 bases, with 18 bases left between them.

This clone was observed a single time. The genes are TRBV19 and TRBJ2-1; 8 bases line up with TRBD2. CDR3 length: 16 amino acids. Germline lookup yields CDR1 LNHDA and CDR2 SQIVND (reference sequence). The V segment lost 5 bases and the J segment 1 base; nucleotides outside the gene matches: 7. The CDR3 nucleotides read TGTGCCAGTAGTTTAGCAGCGGGAGTTTCCTACAATGAGCAGTTCTTC. Translation gives CASSLAAGVSYNEQFF. The whole variable domain, filled in from reference TRBV19 and TRBJ2-1, reads DGGITQSPKYLFRKEGQNVTLSCEQNLNHDAMYWYRQDPGQGLRLIYYSQIVNDFQKGDIAEGYSVSREKKESFPLTVTSAQKNPTAFYLCASSLAAGVSYNEQFFGPGTRLTVL.

The chain is built from TRBV10-3 and TRBJ2-7, with 9 nucleotides matching TRBD1. Germline-derived CDR1 and CDR2 are ENHRY and SYGVKD. Trimming took 11 bases from V and 1 from J; bases not matched to a gene: 6. This CDR3 region has 13 residues. The CDR3 sequence: CAARTGASYEQYF. The CDR3 nucleotides are TGTGCCGCCAGGACAGGGGCTTCCTACGAGCAGTACTTC.

This chain connects TRBV7-2 to TRBJ2-1, with 13 bases aligning to TRBD2. The CDR3 contains 16 residues. Per germline, CDR1 SGHTA and CDR2 FQGNSA. The J segment lost 7 bases and the V segment lost 5 bases, leaving 8 bases of the junction unmatched. The CDR3 loop reads CASSIPGLAGHNEQFF. CDR3 coding DNA: TGTGCCAGCAGCATTCCGGGACTAGCGGGACATAATGAGCAGTTCTTC. Filled out from reference TRBV7-2 and TRBJ2-1, the complete variable domain reads GAGVSQSPSNKVTEKGKDVELRCDPISGHTALYWYRQSLGQGLEFLIYFQGNSAPDKSGLPSDRFSAERTGGSVSTLTIQRTQQEDSAVYLCASSIPGLAGHNEQFFGPGTRLTVL.

The chain couples TRBV20-1 to TRBJ2-7; 7 bases agree with TRBD1. CDR1 is DFQATT, CDR2 SNEGSKA, per germline (reference sequence). This CDR3 contains 11 residues. V was clipped by 5 bases and J by 2 bases; unmatched bases: 0. The CDR3: CSAGQAYEQYF. The CDR3 region has the DNA TGCAGTGCTGGACAGGCCTACGAGCAGTACTTC.

The gene calls are TRBV19 and TRBJ2-1, with TRBD1 as a possible D gene (6 bases). CDR3 size: 14 residues. Between the trimmed V and J ends, which lost 3 bases and 10 bases, there was a span of 16 bases. In germline, CDR1 is LNHDA, CDR2 SQIVND (reference sequence). The CDR3 nucleotides read TGTGCCAGTAGTATGGGACACAATGGGATGGAGCAGTTCTTC. Residues: CASSMGHNGMEQFF.

This clone was detected a few times. The chain combines TRBV10-1 with TRBJ2-7, with 8 nucleotides matching TRBD1. V trimming: 3 bases; J trimming: 3 bases; junction bases outside the gene matches: 4. The CDR3 extends over 14 amino acids. The V gene's germline CDR1 is WNHNN and CDR2 SYGVQD (reference sequence). The DNA of the CDR3 is TGCGCCAGCAGTGAAACAGGGGGGTTCTACGAGCAGTACTTC. It is translated as CASSETGGFYEQYF.

The chain recombines TRBV13 with TRBJ2-7, with 8 bases identical to TRBD1. Germline V lookup: CDR1 PRHDT, CDR2 FYEKMQ (reference sequence). The CDR3 extends over 14 amino acids. V shed 5 bases, J shed 4 bases, and the junction held 7 bases outside the gene matches. CDR3 amino acids: CASSTGQGLYEQYF. In DNA form, the CDR3 reads TGTGCCAGCAGCACCGGACAGGGCCTATACGAGCAGTACTTC.

CDR3: CASSPEGAITEAFF. The DNA of the CDR3 is TGTGCCAGCAGTCCCGAAGGGGCCATCACTGAAGCTTTCTTT. The chain couples TRBV4-2 to TRBJ1-1, with D perhaps TRBD1 (5 bases). Germline CDR1 is LGHNA and CDR2 is YNFKEQ. Trimming pared 6 bases from V and 4 bases from J, leaving 15 bases between. This CDR3 has 14 amino acids.

This sequence joins TRBV4-2 and TRBJ1-2; tentative D call: TRBD1 (5 bases). The CDR3 is 16 amino acids. Germline CDR1 LGHNA, CDR2 YNFKEQ. Trimming removed 4 bases from V and 2 bases from J, with 17 bases in between. The CDR3 here is CASSRSGGDKNYGYTF. In DNA form, the CDR3 reads TGTGCCAGCAGCCGCTCCGGGGGGGATAAGAACTATGGCTACACCTTC.

The genes are TRBV27 and TRBJ1-5; 8 nucleotides agree with TRBD1. The V gene's germline CDR1 is MNHEY and CDR2 SMNVEV (reference sequence). Unmatched junction bases numbered 6, after V lost 5 bases and J lost 0 bases. The CDR3 length is 16 residues. The CDR3 DNA follows: TGTGCCAGCAGTCCTGGACAGGGCCGTAGCAATCAGCCCCAGCATTTT. This gives the protein CASSPGQGRSNQPQHF.

The chain couples TRBV2 to TRBJ1-4; possibly TRBD1 for D (6 bases). CDR1 and CDR2 (germline): SNHLY, FYNNEI. The CDR3 totals 15 residues. Trimming removed 5 bases at V and 1 base at J, with 11 bases between. CDR3 sequence (DNA): TGTGCCAGCAGTAGAGACAGGAAAACTAATGAAAAACTGTTTTTT. This codes for CASSRDRKTNEKLFF.

The rearrangement uses TRBV5-5 and TRBJ2-1, with D possibly TRBD1 on 6 matching bases. There are 13 residues in the CDR3. Germline V gene lookup returns CDR1 SGHKS and CDR2 YYEKEE (reference sequence). Trimming took off 1 base at V and 5 bases at J, with 7 bases between the two ends. The DNA for the CDR3 is TGTGCCAGCAGCTTGACAGGGAACAATGAGCAGTTCTTC. Translation: CASSLTGNNEQFF.

The chain links TRBV5-4 to TRBJ2-2; D may be TRBD1 (6 bases). The V gene's germline CDR1 is SGHNT and CDR2 YYREEE (reference sequence). This CDR3 comprises 15 residues. Deletions cut 2 bases from V and 5 bases from J, with 13 bases between. The CDR3 DNA is TGTGCCAGCAGCTTTTACCAGGGGAAAACCGGGGAGCTGTTTTTT. Its translation is CASSFYQGKTGELFF.

The rearrangement joins TRBV6-1 to TRBJ2-2; a possible D gene is TRBD1 (6 bases). CDR3 length: 15 residues. CDR1 is MNHNS, CDR2 SASEGT, per germline. V was cut by 7 bases and J by 1 base, with 13 bases left in between. The CDR3 DNA reads TGTGCCAGCACTTCGACAGGACTGAACACCGGGGAGCTGTTTTTT. This codes for CASTSTGLNTGELFF.

As DNA, the CDR3 is TGTGCCAGCTCACCAGAAGACGACTCCCGGGACAGGGGATTCCAAGAGACCCAGTACTTC. Protein product: CASSPEDDSRDRGFQETQYF. This rearrangement joins TRBV18 to TRBJ2-5; 10 bases align to TRBD1. The CDR3 is 20 residues long. Germline V gene sequence: CDR1 KGHSH, CDR2 LQKENI. Germline trimming cut 2 bases from V and 1 base from J; bases unmatched to any gene: 16.

This sequence joins TRBV25-1 and TRBJ2-3; 8 bases fit TRBD2. Losses at the gene ends were 3 bases for V and 4 bases for J; bases not matched to a gene: 9. The CDR3 totals 16 residues. Per germline, CDR1 MGHDK and CDR2 SYGVNS. CDR3 in amino acids: CASSDLAGGWSDTQYF. CDR3 nucleotide sequence: TGTGCCAGCAGTGATTTGGCGGGGGGATGGTCAGATACGCAGTATTTT.

V usage is TRBV19 and J usage is TRBJ1-4; 8 bases line up with TRBD1. CDR3 length: 15 amino acids. Germline-derived CDR1 and CDR2 are LNHDA and SQIVND (reference sequence). The J segment lost 7 bases and the V segment lost 5 bases, leaving 9 bases of the junction unmatched. CDR3 sequence: CASSLQGARGEKLFF. The CDR3 DNA reads TGTGCCAGTAGTCTCCAGGGGGCGAGGGGTGAAAAACTGTTTTTT.

This sequence joins TRBV29-1 and TRBJ2-1; 9 bases fit TRBD2. There are 17 residues in the CDR3. Trimming cost V 0 bases and J 4 bases; bases outside gene matches: 10. CDR1 is SQVTM, CDR2 ANQGSEA, per germline. CDR3 in amino acids: CSVEDHVAGVGYNEQFF. The CDR3 DNA is TGCAGCGTTGAAGATCACGTAGCGGGAGTCGGATACAATGAGCAGTTCTTC.

The V gene is TRBV6-6, the J gene TRBJ2-2; no definite D call. The germline V gene encodes CDR1 MNHNY and CDR2 SVGAGI (reference sequence). Trimming shortened V by 2 bases and J by 4 bases, and 11 bases separated the two germline ends. This CDR3 has 15 amino acids. CDR3 coding DNA: TGTGCCAGCAGTTACCTCCCCCCGGGCACCGGGGAGCTGTTTTTT. Translating gives CASSYLPPGTGELFF.

J is TRBJ2-6 and V is TRBV4-2, with 12 bases that match TRBD1. The CDR3 is 18 residues long. Looked up from germline, CDR1 is LGHNA and CDR2 is YNFKEQ. V trimming: 3 bases; J trimming: 2 bases; junction bases outside the gene matches: 5. CDR3 nucleotides: TGTGCCAGCAGCCAGGCCGGGACAGGGGGCGCTGGGGCCAACGTCCTGACTTTC. Translated, it gives CASSQAGTGGAGANVLTF.

The chain is built from TRBV20-1 and TRBJ1-1; D unresolved. V was clipped by 0 bases and J by 6 bases, with 5 bases between them. The germline gives CDR1 DFQATT, CDR2 SNEGSKA (reference sequence). This CDR3 is 11 amino acids long. The CDR3 DNA reads TGCAGTGCTAGAGACTATGCTGAAGCTTTCTTT. This translates into CSARDYAEAFF.